The following is a TCR beta chain sequence with its context. Its antigen is currently unknown. The CDR3 has 14 residues. Germline V gene lookup returns CDR1 SNHLY and CDR2 FYNNEI. V gave up 4 bases and J gave up 0 bases, with 10 bases separating them. The sample originates from a study of cytomegalovirus exposure and HLA in healthy donors. General observations from the study: CMV antigen specificity was confirmed in vitro for a few CMV-associated chains. The dataset shows that most TCR sequences were rare, while some public TCRs occurred in many donors. Diagnosis of cytomegalovirus status made by the classifier reportedly showed high specificity and sensitivity. A subsequent analysis found that TCR clusters from the first cohort also tended to co-occur in the 90 to 150 validation repertoires, with about 94% of cluster scores above 0.

Data came from immunoSEQ multiplex PCR; TCRdb stores just in-frame clones and leaves some out. The sample carries tens of thousands of clones, around 92% recorded once. The source of this sequence is a man aged 18 to 35 in good health and CMV-seronegative. The chain is built from TRBV2 and TRBJ2-7; possibly TRBD2 for D (6 bases). Sequencing used PBMCs. The CDR3 nucleotides read TGTGCCAGCAGTGCTCGGGACTTCTCCTACGAGCAGTACTTC. This codes for CASSARDFSYEQYF.